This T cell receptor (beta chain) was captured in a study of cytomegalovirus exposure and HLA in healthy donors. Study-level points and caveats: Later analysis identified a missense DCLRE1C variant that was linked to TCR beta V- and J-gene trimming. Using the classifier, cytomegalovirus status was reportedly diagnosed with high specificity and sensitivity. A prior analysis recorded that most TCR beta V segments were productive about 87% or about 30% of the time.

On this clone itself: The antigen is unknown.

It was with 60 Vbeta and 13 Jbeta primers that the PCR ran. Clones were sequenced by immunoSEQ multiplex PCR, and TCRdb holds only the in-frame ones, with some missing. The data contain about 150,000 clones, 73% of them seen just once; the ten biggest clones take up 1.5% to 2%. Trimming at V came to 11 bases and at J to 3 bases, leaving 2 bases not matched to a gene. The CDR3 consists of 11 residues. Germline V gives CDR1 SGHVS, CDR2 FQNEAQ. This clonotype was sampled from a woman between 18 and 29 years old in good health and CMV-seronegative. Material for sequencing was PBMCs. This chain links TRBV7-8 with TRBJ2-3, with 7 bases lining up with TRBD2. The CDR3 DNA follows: TGTGCCGGGGGGGGGACAGATACGCAGTATTTT. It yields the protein CAGGGTDTQYF.